These 9 T cell receptor beta chains share one sample of origin, sequenced in a study of shared clonotypes between healthy human individuals. Measured with immunoSEQ multiplex PCR; TCRdb has only the in-frame clones, and not every one. The sample yields millions of clones, just over 90% seen once. The sequencing input was naive CD4+ T cells from PBMCs. Subset described: CD45RA+ positively selected. The receptors derive from a man younger than 35 in good health. Some clones in this sample may be carry-over from other donors' samples.

This clone was seen a single time. This chain links TRBV5-1 with TRBJ2-5; D gene ambiguous. This CDR3 spans 12 amino acids. V dropped 4 bases and J dropped 1 base, with 5 bases sitting between them. Germline CDR1 is SGHRS and CDR2 is YFSETQ. CDR3 in DNA: TGCGCCAGCAGCGCGGTCCAAGAGACCCAGTACTTC. Translated: CASSAVQETQYF.

This chain joins TRBV5-1 and TRBJ2-7; 13 nucleotides align to TRBD2. The germline gives CDR1 SGHRS, CDR2 YFSETQ. V lost 4 bases, J lost 7 bases, and 5 bases stayed unmatched. The CDR3 sequence is 14 residues long. CDR3 nucleotide sequence: TGCGCCAGCAGCACTGGGACTAGCGGGAAAGAGCAGTACTTC. Its protein product is CASSTGTSGKEQYF.

The rearrangement uses TRBV6-5 and TRBJ2-3; D not resolved. The V gene's germline CDR1 is MNHEY and CDR2 SVGAGI. This CDR3 is 13 amino acids long. The V end lost 6 bases, the J end lost 6 bases, and 13 bases lay between the germline ends. The CDR3: CASRRSRADTQYF. CDR3 nucleotide sequence: TGTGCCAGCAGACGGAGTCGTGCGGATACGCAGTATTTT.

The chain combines TRBV7-2 with TRBJ2-7, with 10 bases identical to TRBD2. V shed 0 bases and J 0 bases; nucleotides not matched to a gene: 2. The germline CDR1 and CDR2 sequences are SGHTA and FQGNSA. The CDR3 totals 16 residues. The CDR3 region has the DNA TGTGCCAGCAGCTTAGCGACTAGCGGGCCCTCCTACGAGCAGTACTTC. This sequence encodes CASSLATSGPSYEQYF.

The genes are TRBV11-2 and TRBJ1-1, with D perhaps matching TRBD1 (5 bases). V was cut by 5 bases and J by 7 bases, with 20 bases left in between. CDR1 and CDR2 (germline): SGHAT, FQNNGV. The CDR3 is made up of 15 amino acids. CDR3 bases: TGTGCCAGCAGCCCGACGTGGGGCGGATCCGATGAAGCTTTCTTT. The encoded protein is CASSPTWGGSDEAFF.

As for this clone: The sample holds other DNA sequences that translate to the same CDR3. This chain links TRBV27 with TRBJ2-7, with unresolved D. This CDR3 region has 12 residues. CDR1 and CDR2 (germline): MNHEY, SMNVEV (reference sequence). V lost 6 bases and J lost 5, with 11 bases in between. The CDR3 reads CASRDRVNEQYF. The DNA for the CDR3 is TGTGCCAGCAGGGACCGTGTCAACGAGCAGTACTTC.

J is TRBJ2-1 and V is TRBV28, with a possible D match to TRBD2 (6 bases). V was shortened by 6 bases and J by 5 bases, with 11 bases between the two germline ends. The CDR3 has 13 residues. Germline V lookup: CDR1 MDHEN, CDR2 SYDVKM. This chain's CDR3 is CASSPGEDNEQFF. CDR3 DNA: TGTGCCAGCAGCCCGGGAGAGGACAATGAGCAGTTCTTC.

This chain connects TRBV19 to TRBJ2-3, with a possible D match to TRBD2 (6 bases). The CDR3 is made up of 16 amino acids. Germline V CDR1 and CDR2: LNHDA, SQIVND (reference sequence). With 6 bases removed from V and 1 base from J, the gap between germline ends came to 17 bases. CDR3 loop: CASSSWGDRGTDTQYF. The CDR3 coding sequence is TGTGCCAGTAGCTCGTGGGGGGACCGGGGCACAGATACGCAGTATTTT.

V is TRBV9 and J is TRBJ2-2; TRBD2 agrees at 11 bases. From germline, CDR1 is SGDLS and CDR2 YYNGEE. V shed 0 bases, J shed 2 bases, and the junction held 6 bases outside the gene matches. This CDR3 is 18 amino acids long. CDR3 amino acids: CASSVGTSGQSNTGELFF. The CDR3 nucleotides read TGTGCCAGCAGCGTAGGGACTAGCGGGCAATCTAACACCGGGGAGCTGTTTTTT. Full variable domain (outside the CDR3, taken from reference TRBV9 and TRBJ2-2): DSGVTQTPKHLITATGQRVTLRCSPRSGDLSVYWYQQSLDQGLQFLIQYYNGEERAKGNILERFSAQQFPDLHSELNLSSLELGDSALYFCASSVGTSGQSNTGELFFGEGSRLTVL.